This TCR beta chain stems from a study of OX40 agonist ivuxolimab in advanced cancers. At the level of the study: Patients were infused with ivuxolimab every 2 weeks at 0.01 to 10 mg/kg. A partial response was reached by three patients: one with hepatocellular carcinoma and two with cutaneous melanoma.

Blood draws occurred at baseline, cycle 4 day 1, and cycle 7 day 1. As for this clone: The antigen is unknown.

Regarding the study as a whole: The study observed clonal expansion of CD4+ and CD8+ blood T cells by week 6 at 0.1 to 3.0 mg/kg.

The CDR3 is 14 amino acids. Germline lookup yields CDR1 MNHNY and CDR2 SVGAGI (reference sequence). Trimming removed 6 bases from V and 4 bases from J; junction bases left unmatched: 7. Sequenced by immunoSEQ multiplex PCR; TCRdb stores in-frame clones only, minus some. The sample includes around 76,000 clones, more than 85% of them seen just once. The material sequenced was CD4+ or CD8+ T cells sorted from blood, taken in a trial of the OX40 agonist ivuxolimab. The clonotype originates from an adult with an advanced solid tumor such as melanoma, head and neck, liver or kidney cancer. The chain joins TRBV6-6 to TRBJ2-7, with 9 bases fitting TRBD2. The CDR3 nucleotides read TGTGCCAGCAGCCGTAGCGGGGGAGATTACGAGCAGTACTTC. Translating gives CASSRSGGDYEQYF.